This TCR beta chain was sequenced for a study of blood T cell repertoires in COVID-19 (TCRdb year 2020). Notes on the research overall: Collaborator samples came from the United States, Italy and Spain and covered acute and convalescent phases of COVID-19. A de-identified subject ID, COVID-19 status, age in years and sex were almost always included in the sample metadata. Where HLA class I and class II types were available, the types were taken from metadata supplied by the sample provider, not from assay-based typing. The repertoires were made available in a free public database intended to serve as a resource for research on the immune response to SARS-CoV-2. The samples were drawn from two sources: the first 160 participants of the ongoing ImmuneRACE study, and some 1,300 subjects contributed by 6 global collaborators. Deeply sampled blood TCRbeta repertoires from subjects exposed to, actively infected with, or recovered from COVID-19 were included in the dataset. The material from the prospective study consisted of cDNA or gDNA derived from T cells, B-cell-depleted T cells, or PBMCs.

Comment on this clone: What this receptor recognizes is not known. No base qualities exist here, and no much larger clone lies one base off it.

CDR1 and CDR2 were assigned from the germline V gene as SGHRS and YFSETQ. Including the terminal cysteine and phenylalanine, the CDR3 comprises 15 residues. The entry retains the CDR3 DNA only, 45 bases that are in frame from base 1. V and J are trimmed by 2 bases and 7 bases, and the gene matches miss 6 bases of the junction. Participants in the prospective study were aged roughly 18 to 100 years, lived in some 24 United States geographic areas, and enrolled through a virtual design. Cohort assignment in the prospective study relied on participant-reported clinical history from a screening survey and a study questionnaire. Mobile phlebotomists in the prospective study collected whole blood, serum and a nasopharyngeal or oropharyngeal swab from every participant. Additional blood draws and questionnaires over a roughly two-month period could optionally be provided by prospective study participants. Before DNA extraction, prospective study blood samples were shipped either frozen or at room temperature.

Overall study outcomes, separate from this receptor: The amount of clinical and demographic metadata varied by source and participant and was provided uncurated.

TCRbeta CDR3 regions were amplified from genomic DNA using the immunoSEQ Assay, a bias-controlled multiplex PCR. Under the source paper's analysis protocol: Within the assay, amplification of reference gene primers was used to estimate how many nucleated cells each sample contained. Sequence reads were collapsed and filtered to measure the absolute abundance of every unique TCRbeta CDR3 rearrangement. For each sample, productive Simpson clonality was calculated as the square root of Simpson's diversity index over productive rearrangements. TCRdb took this table from immuneACCESS and kept in-frame rearrangements with V and J called. Such tables lack part of the clones; where checked against another copy, unresolved V genes explain under half of the gap, and the rest is unexplained. V and J calls plus clone size are reproduced from that table; the DNA served to infer D and trimming. This sample holds hundreds of thousands of clones; more than 75% were observed only once. Less than 4% of the sample rests with the top ten.

The sequencing input was PBMCs or T cells enriched from blood (not recorded which). The sequence came from a woman in her thirties or forties with acute COVID-19. The sequence joins TRBV5-1 to TRBJ2-2, with 9 middle bases fitting TRBD1. Read as DNA, the sequence is TGCGCCAGCAGCTTTGGGACAGGGACGATCGGGGAGCTGTTTTTT. It codes for CASSFGTGTIGELFF.